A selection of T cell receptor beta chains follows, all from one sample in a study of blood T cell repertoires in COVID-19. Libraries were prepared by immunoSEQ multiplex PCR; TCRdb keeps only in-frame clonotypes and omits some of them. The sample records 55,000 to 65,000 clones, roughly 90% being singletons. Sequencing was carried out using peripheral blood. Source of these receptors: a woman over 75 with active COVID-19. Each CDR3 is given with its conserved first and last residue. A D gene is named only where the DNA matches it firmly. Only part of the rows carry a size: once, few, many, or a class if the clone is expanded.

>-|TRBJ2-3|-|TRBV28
CASSPQGGVGTDTQYF
TGTGCCAGCAGTCCCCAAGGAGGGGTAGGCACAGATACGCAGTATTTT
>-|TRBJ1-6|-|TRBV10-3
CAISDLPGSSLHF
TGTGCCATCAGTGACCTACCGGGAAGTTCCCTCCACTTT
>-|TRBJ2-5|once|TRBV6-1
CASSESGREETQYF
TGTGCCAGCAGTGAATCCGGCAGGGAAGAGACCCAGTACTTC
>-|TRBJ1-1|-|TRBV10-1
CASSEMGRKYAEAFF
TGCGCCAGCAGTGAGATGGGGCGAAAGTACGCGGAAGCTTTCTTT
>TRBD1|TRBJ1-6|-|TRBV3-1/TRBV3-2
CASSQGRTGLHF
TGTGCCAGCAGCCAGGGGAGGACAGGACTCCACTTT
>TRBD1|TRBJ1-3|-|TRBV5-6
CASSYRQGFPSYSGNTIYF
TGTGCCAGCAGCTATCGACAGGGATTCCCCTCTTACTCTGGAAACACCATATATTTT
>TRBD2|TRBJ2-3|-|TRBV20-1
CSASPLREGRTDTQYF
TGCAGTGCTAGTCCCCTCCGGGAGGGTCGGACAGATACGCAGTATTTT
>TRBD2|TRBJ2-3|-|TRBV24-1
CATTPGLASTDTQYF
TGTGCCACCACTCCCGGACTAGCAAGCACAGATACGCAGTATTTT
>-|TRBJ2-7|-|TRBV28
CASSDQRSYEQYF
TGTGCCAGCAGTGACCAGCGCTCCTACGAGCAGTACTTC
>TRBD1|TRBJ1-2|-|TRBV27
CATSRDRAYGYTF
TGTGCCACCTCCCGGGACAGGGCATATGGCTACACCTTC
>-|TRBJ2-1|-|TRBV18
CASSPPSGSKHEQFF
TGTGCCAGCTCACCACCGTCGGGATCTAAGCATGAGCAGTTCTTC
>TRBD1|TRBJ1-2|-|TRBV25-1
CASSDTGTGGAYWRGYTF
TGTGCCAGCAGTGACACCGGGACAGGGGGCGCTTACTGGAGAGGCTACACCTTC
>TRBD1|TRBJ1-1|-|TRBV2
CASRVDRGGLNTEAFF
TGTGCCAGCAGAGTAGACAGGGGCGGGTTGAACACTGAAGCTTTCTTT
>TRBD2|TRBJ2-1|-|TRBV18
CASSPDPGLAAWNEQFF
TGTGCCAGCTCACCAGATCCGGGACTAGCGGCATGGAATGAGCAGTTCTTC
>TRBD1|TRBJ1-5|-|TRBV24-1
CATSEGTGEGQPQHF
TGTGCCACCAGTGAGGGGACAGGGGAGGGTCAGCCCCAGCATTTT
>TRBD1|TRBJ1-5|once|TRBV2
CASSERGTGVQPQHF
TGTGCCAGCAGTGAAAGGGGGACAGGGGTCCAGCCCCAGCATTTT
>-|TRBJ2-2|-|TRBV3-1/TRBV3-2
CASSQDPRTVTNTGELFF
TGTGCCAGCAGCCAAGATCCCCGGACAGTTACGAACACCGGGGAGCTGTTTTTT
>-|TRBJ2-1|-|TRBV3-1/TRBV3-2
CASSQDRNNEQFF
TGTGCCAGCAGCCAGGACAGAAACAATGAGCAGTTCTTC
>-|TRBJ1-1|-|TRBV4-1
CASSQALYTEAFF
TGCGCCAGCAGCCAAGCCCTGTACACTGAAGCTTTCTTT
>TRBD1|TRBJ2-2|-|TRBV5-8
CASTWTGVNGELFF
TGTGCCAGCACCTGGACAGGGGTTAACGGGGAGCTGTTTTTT
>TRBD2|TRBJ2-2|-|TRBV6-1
CASSAGSGGARTGELFF
TGTGCCAGCAGTGCAGGTAGCGGGGGGGCGAGGACCGGGGAGCTGTTTTTT
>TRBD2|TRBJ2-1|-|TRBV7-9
CASSSSGLAGGRFYNEQFF
TGTGCCAGCAGCTCTAGCGGACTAGCGGGAGGGCGTTTTTACAATGAGCAGTTCTTC
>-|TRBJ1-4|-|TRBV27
CASSHSREAELFF
TGTGCCAGCAGCCACTCCAGGGAAGCAGAACTGTTTTTT
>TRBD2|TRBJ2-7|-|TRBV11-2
CASSWGTSDSYEQYF
TGTGCCAGCAGCTGGGGGACTAGCGACTCCTACGAGCAGTACTTC
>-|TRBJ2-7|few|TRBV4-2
CASSQGRNEQYF
TGTGCCAGCAGCCAGGGGAGGAACGAGCAGTACTTC
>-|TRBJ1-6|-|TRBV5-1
CASSSTKTRGENSPLHF
TGCGCCAGCAGCTCAACGAAGACACGGGGGGAAAATTCACCCCTCCACTTT
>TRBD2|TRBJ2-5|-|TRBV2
CASSVGTKETQYF
TGTGCCAGCAGTGTCGGGACTAAAGAGACCCAGTACTTC
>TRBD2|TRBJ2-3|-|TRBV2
CAIPKGLAGSPGFADTQYF
TGTGCCATCCCGAAGGGCCTAGCGGGGTCCCCCGGTTTTGCAGATACGCAGTATTTT
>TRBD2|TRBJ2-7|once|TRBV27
CASRSGTNPYEQYF
TGTGCCAGCAGGTCCGGGACTAACCCCTACGAGCAGTACTTC
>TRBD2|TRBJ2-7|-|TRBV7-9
CASSSTSGLYEQYF
TGTGCCAGCAGCTCAACTAGCGGCCTTTACGAGCAGTACTTC
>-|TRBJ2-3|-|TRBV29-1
CSVGKRSTDTQYF
TGCAGCGTTGGAAAGAGAAGTACAGATACGCAGTATTTT
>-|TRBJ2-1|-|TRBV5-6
CASSLAGAHYNEQFF
TGTGCCAGCAGCTTGGCTGGGGCCCACTACAATGAGCAGTTCTTC
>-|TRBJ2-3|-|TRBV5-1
CASSKSGWRTDTQYF
TGCGCCAGCAGTAAGAGCGGGTGGCGCACAGATACGCAGTATTTT
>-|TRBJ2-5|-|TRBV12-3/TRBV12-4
CASSLSRETQYF
TGTGCCAGCAGTTTGTCGAGAGAGACCCAGTACTTC
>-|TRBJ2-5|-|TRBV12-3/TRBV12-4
CASSLAEETQYF
TGTGCCAGCAGTTTAGCCGAAGAGACCCAGTACTTC
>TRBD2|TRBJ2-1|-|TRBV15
CATSRTSASYNEQFF
TGTGCCACCAGCAGGACTAGCGCCTCCTACAATGAGCAGTTCTTC
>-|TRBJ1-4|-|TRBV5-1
CASSLGGNEKLFF
TGCGCCAGCAGCCTGGGCGGTAATGAAAAACTGTTTTTT
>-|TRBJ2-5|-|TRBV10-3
CAISERVQETQYF
TGTGCCATCAGTGAGCGGGTCCAAGAGACCCAGTACTTC
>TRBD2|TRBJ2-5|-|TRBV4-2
CASSQVWGGRQETQYF
TGTGCCAGCAGCCAAGTCTGGGGGGGGAGACAAGAGACCCAGTACTTC
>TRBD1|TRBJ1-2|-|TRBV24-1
CATSGQGDGYTF
TGTGCCACCAGTGGACAGGGGGATGGCTACACCTTC
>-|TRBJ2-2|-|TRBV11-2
CASSLVPFSTGELFF
TGTGCCAGCAGCTTAGTCCCGTTCAGCACCGGGGAGCTGTTTTTT
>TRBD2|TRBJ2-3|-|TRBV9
CASSPHKTSGADTQYF
TGTGCCAGCAGCCCCCACAAGACTAGCGGGGCAGATACGCAGTATTTT
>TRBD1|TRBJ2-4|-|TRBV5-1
CASSLDSTGIYIQYF
TGCGCCAGCAGCTTGGATTCGACAGGGATATACATTCAGTACTTC
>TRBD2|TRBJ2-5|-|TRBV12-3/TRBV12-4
CASRTSGQETQYF
TGTGCCAGCAGAACTAGCGGCCAAGAGACCCAGTACTTC
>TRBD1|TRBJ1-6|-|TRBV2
CASRERGQGMGSPLHF
TGCGCCAGCAGGGAAAGGGGACAGGGGATGGGATCACCCCTCCACTTT
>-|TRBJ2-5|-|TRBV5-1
CASSFNREETQYF
TGCGCCAGCAGCTTTAACAGGGAAGAGACCCAGTACTTC
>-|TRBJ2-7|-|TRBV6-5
CASSIERVQYF
TGTGCCAGCAGTATAGAAAGAGTGCAGTACTTC
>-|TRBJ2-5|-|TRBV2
CASSASGETQYF
TGTGCCAGCAGCGCGAGCGGGGAGACCCAGTACTTC
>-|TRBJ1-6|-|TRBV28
CASSFGGNSPLHF
TGTGCCAGCAGTTTCGGGGGGAATTCACCCCTCCACTTT
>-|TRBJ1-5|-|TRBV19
CASSIDGLQPQHF
TGTGCCAGTAGTATAGATGGCCTCCAGCCCCAGCATTTT
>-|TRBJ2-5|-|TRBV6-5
CATQPTGRQTQYF
TGTGCCACCCAACCTACAGGGCGGCAGACCCAGTACTTC
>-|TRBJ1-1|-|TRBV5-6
CASRLQGRAEAFF
TGTGCCAGCAGACTACAGGGCCGAGCTGAAGCTTTCTTT
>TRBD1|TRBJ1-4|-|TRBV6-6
CASVGQGAVREKLFF
TGTGCCAGCGTCGGACAGGGGGCTGTTAGGGAAAAACTGTTTTTT
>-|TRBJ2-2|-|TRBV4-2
CASSQDSWGHSWTGELFF
TGTGCCAGCAGCCAAGATAGCTGGGGACATAGTTGGACCGGGGAGCTGTTTTTT
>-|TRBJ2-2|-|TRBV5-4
CASSLKGGNTGELFF
TGTGCCAGCAGCTTGAAAGGGGGGAACACCGGGGAGCTGTTTTTT
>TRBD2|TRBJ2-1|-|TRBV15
CATSARGSGSNEQFF
TGTGCCACCAGCGCTAGGGGTAGCGGGAGCAATGAGCAGTTCTTC
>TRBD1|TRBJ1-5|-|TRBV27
CASSSGTGVFNQPQHF
TGTGCCAGCAGTTCCGGGACAGGGGTCTTCAATCAGCCCCAGCATTTT
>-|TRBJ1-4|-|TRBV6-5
CASTKQTNEKLFF
TGTGCCAGCACAAAACAGACTAATGAAAAACTGTTTTTT
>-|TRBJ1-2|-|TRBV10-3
CAIKQGDYGYTF
TGTGCCATTAAACAGGGCGACTATGGCTACACCTTC